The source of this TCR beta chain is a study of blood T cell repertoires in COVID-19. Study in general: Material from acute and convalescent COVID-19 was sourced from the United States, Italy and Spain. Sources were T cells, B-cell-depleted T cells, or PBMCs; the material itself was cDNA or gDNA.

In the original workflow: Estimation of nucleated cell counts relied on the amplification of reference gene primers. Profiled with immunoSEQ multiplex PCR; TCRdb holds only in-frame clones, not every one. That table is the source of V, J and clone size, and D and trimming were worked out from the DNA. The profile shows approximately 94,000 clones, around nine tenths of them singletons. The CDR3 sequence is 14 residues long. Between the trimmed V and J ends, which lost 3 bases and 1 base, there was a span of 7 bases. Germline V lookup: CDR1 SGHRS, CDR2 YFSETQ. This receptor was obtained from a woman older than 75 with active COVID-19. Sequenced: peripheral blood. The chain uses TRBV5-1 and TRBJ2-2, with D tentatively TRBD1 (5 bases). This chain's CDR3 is CASSSQGNTGELFF. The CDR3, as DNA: TGCGCCAGCAGCTCTCAGGGGAACACCGGGGAGCTGTTTTTT.